The sequence of this T cell receptor (beta chain) was determined in a study of T cells in Graves' hyperthyroidism and ophthalmopathy (dated by TCRdb to between 2018 and 2020). For the wider study: Peripheral blood samples were taken at the time of initial diagnosis, prior to any treatment. The 85 to 100 discovery patients were randomly split 7:3 into training and test sets. A discovery cohort of 95 to 100 patients, roughly 45 with Graves' ophthalmopathy and about 60 with stable Graves' hyperthyroidism, was used to find distinguishing TCR V-J signatures. In addition, the study compared T-cell repertoires in thyroid tissue and in blood from roughly six Graves' hyperthyroidism patients. Once sampling was done, hyperthyroidism patients were given methimazole at a starting dose of 30 mg daily, whereas ophthalmopathy patients were given high-dose intravenous methylprednisolone. Prospective prediction of ophthalmopathy was tested in an independent validation cohort of approximately 18 hyperthyroidism patients and some 17 patients who later progressed to ophthalmopathy. According to the paper, TCR Vbeta CDR3 sequencing was carried out on approximately 140 peripheral blood samples, which came from approximately 41 ophthalmopathy, 70 to 80 hyperthyroidism and about 17 progressor patients.

Points the paper makes about the study in general: No statistical method was used to fix the sample size in advance, and group allocation was not hidden from the investigators. In validation, the model predicted progression to ophthalmopathy with approximately 71% sensitivity and 72% to 85% specificity, a median of about 6 months before onset. A 13 V-J signature model separated ophthalmopathy from stable hyperthyroidism, with around 88% sensitivity and 81% to 82% specificity in cross-validation and 80%/75% in testing. Most expanded thyroid clonotypes (frequency above 0.001) were also found in blood, which suggests that blood repertoires may mirror thyroid immune responses.

Hyperthyroidism patients were newly diagnosed, had a disease duration of under 2 months, and were aged 18 to 65 years. Any patient with an uncontrolled infection, another autoimmune disease, pregnancy or lactation was excluded. Diagnoses were established on the basis of clinical symptoms, serum thyroxine and TRAb, thyroid ultrasound, and orbital computed tomography. Blood from progressor patients was drawn when they were first diagnosed with hyperthyroidism, before any ophthalmopathy symptoms appeared. Ficoll-Paque density gradient centrifugation was used to isolate PBMCs from about 9.4 ml of fresh peripheral blood. Progressor patients were first diagnosed with Graves' hyperthyroidism and then developed ophthalmopathy during follow-up. Trizol reagent was used to extract total RNA, and RNA quality was then checked on an Agilent 2100 Bioanalyzer. The TCR beta CDR3 regions were amplified from the RNA transcripts. A first-round RT-PCR of the TCR CDR3 used the HTBI primer set with the Qiagen OneStep RT-PCR kit. Libraries were constructed in a second round of multiplex PCR, after which size selection and purification were carried out. Libraries were sequenced paired-end with 100 bp reads on an Illumina HiSeq2000. The paper's processing steps were these. SOAPnuke was used to process the raw data, throwing out any read that contained adapters or uncalled bases, had a mean Phred below 15, or lacked an exact constant-primer or identifier match. High-quality paired reads were merged with COPE v1.2.5, and unique nucleotide sequences were defined as clonotypes. MiTCR v1.1 was used to align clonotypes to the IMGT TRBV, TRBD and TRBJ reference segments. Only V-J combinations with frequency above 0.0001, covering 99.2% of repertoires, were analysed. The TCS score was defined as F50 (clonal expansion) divided by E x V (chaos), with BLOSUM62-based TCRdist calculated between CDR3 peptides within each V-J. Welch's t-statistics and random forest reduced just over 500 V-J features to 13, which were used in a naive Bayes classifier (R e1071). The public reads were reanalyzed by TCRdb: fastp trimming at Q25, MiXCR alignment, in-frame beta chains only. Here each entry gathers all rows of one CDR3 protein and keeps the most common genes and DNA. TCRdb assigned the V and J calls; the authors' analysis was not used. Counted in this sample were about 770,000 distinct CDR3 sequences; around 20% of them appeared once. The top ten clones comprise 16% of the sample.

This clonotype appeared a few times. The antigen it recognizes is unknown. One base away there is no much larger clone; base qualities are not given. Looking up the germline V gene (reference sequence) yields CDR1 LNHNV and CDR2 YYDKDF. V was cut back by 1 base and J by 5 bases, leaving a gap of 8 bases between them. Reading from cysteine to phenylalanine, the CDR3 counts 13 amino acids. Only the CDR3 DNA is retained, 39 bases long and in frame from the first base. This chain joins TRBV15 to TRBJ2-5; the D element could tentatively be TRBD1 or TRBD2, as 6 bases agree for each. The sequenced sample consisted of blood. The receptor comes from a woman aged 45 to 65 with Graves' hyperthyroidism that later progressed to Graves' ophthalmopathy. The CDR3 region has the sequence CATSRGGAETQYF. The nucleotides are TGTGCCACCAGCAGAGGGGGGGCTGAGACCCAGTACTTC.